Below are 4 T cell receptor beta chains sequenced from a single sample in a study of blood T cells in healthy people across ages. The second PCR ran about 6 to 11 cycles with a sample-barcoded 5' primer and J-beta primers. TCRdb ran MiXCR on the 5' RACE reads and lists one entry per CDR3 protein. The sample consists of 1.2 million to 1.5 million distinct CDR3 sequences, almost 60% of them appearing once. Sequenced material: blood. The receptors shown here come from a man in his late teens or twenties in good health.

V is TRBV20-1 and J is TRBJ2-1; tentative D call: TRBD1 (5 bases). There are 16 residues in the CDR3. V gave up 1 base and J gave up 7 bases, with 20 bases separating them. In germline, CDR1 is DFQATT, CDR2 SNEGSKA (reference sequence). CDR3 sequence reads: CSARALTVPTQNEQFF. The CDR3 DNA sequence: TGCAGTGCTAGAGCCCTGACAGTGCCTACTCAGAATGAGCAGTTCTTC.

This clonotype showed up just once. One end of the junction varies from germline; a read error may be responsible. This sequence joins TRBV27 and TRBJ2-1; D perhaps matches TRBD1 (6 bases). CDR1 is MNHEY and CDR2 is SMNVEV in the germline V gene (reference sequence). The CDR3 contains 13 residues. Here the CDR3 DNA reads TGTGCCAGCAGTTTGCAGGGGTCCAATGAGCTGTTCTTC. Translated: CASSLQGSNELFF.

The rearrangement links TRBV4-1 to TRBJ2-4; either TRBD1 or TRBD2 may fit D (5 bases each). The DNA end is more similar to TRBJ2-7, so the J call may be wrong. The germline V gene encodes CDR1 MGHRA and CDR2 YSYEKL. The length of the CDR3 is 14 residues. CDR3 DNA: TGCGCCAGCAGCCCACGGGACCCCATAGACGAGCAGTACTTC. Translated, it gives CASSPRDPIDEQYF.

V usage is TRBV7-9 and J usage is TRBJ1-3; D possibly corresponds to TRBD1 (6 bases). The V gene's germline CDR1 is SEHNR and CDR2 FQNEAQ (reference sequence). The CDR3 is 15 amino acids. The V end was cut by 0 bases, the J end by 1 base, with 7 bases between. CDR3 amino acids: CASSLARGSGNTIYF. CDR3 sequence (DNA): TGTGCCAGCAGCTTAGCCAGGGGATCTGGAAACACCATATATTTT.